The 2 T cell receptor beta chains reported below all come from one sample, sequenced in a study of spatial heterogeneity in lung cancer. One entry per CDR3 protein results from TCRdb running MiXCR on the 5' RACE reads. This table has under 150,000 distinct CDR3 sequences, 12% appearing once. Documented time point: blood at routine non-recurrence follow-up after resection. Frozen PBMC, nontumor lung or tumor provided whole RNA, which was sequenced unsorted. Sequences were derived from PBMCs, sampled at follow-up. These receptors were collected from a male donor with early-stage non-small cell lung cancer.

The V and J genes are TRBV28 and TRBJ2-3, with 8 bases aligning to TRBD2. Germline CDR1 is MDHEN and CDR2 is SYDVKM. The CDR3 consists of 15 residues. After removal of 6 bases from V and 1 base from J, the junction contained 6 bases not matched to a gene. CDR3 amino acids: CASSMRGAGTDTQYF. The CDR3 coding sequence is TGTGCCAGCAGCATGCGGGGGGCCGGCACAGATACGCAGTATTTT. The full variable domain, with the rest looked up from reference TRBV28 and TRBJ2-3, is DVKVTQSSRYLVKRTGEKVFLECVQDMDHENMFWYRQDPGLGLRLIYFSYDVKMKEKGDIPEGYSVSREKKERFSLILESASTNQTSMYLCASSMRGAGTDTQYFGPGTRLTVL.

The table lists this clonotype with many counts. The chain links TRBV20-1 to TRBJ1-5; D is possibly TRBD1 (5 bases). This CDR3 has 13 residues. Germline lookup yields CDR1 DFQATT and CDR2 SNEGSKA (reference sequence). V was trimmed by 6 bases and J by 3 bases, leaving 12 bases between them. The CDR3 is CSALDSANQPQHF. The CDR3 nucleotides are TGCAGTGCCTTAGACAGCGCCAATCAGCCCCAGCATTTT.